Listed below are T cell receptor beta chains from one sample, sequenced in a study of OX40 agonist ivuxolimab in advanced cancers. TCRdb keeps only in-frame clones here, not all; method: immunoSEQ multiplex PCR. The top ten hold around 0.33% of the sample, which has around 100,000 clones, roughly 90% seen once. Material: CD4+ or CD8+ T cells sorted from blood, obtained in a trial of the OX40 agonist ivuxolimab. These receptors came from an adult with an advanced solid tumor such as melanoma, head and neck, liver or kidney cancer. The CDR3 runs from the conserved cysteine through the conserved F or W. Fields, in order: CDR3 DNA, CDR3 protein, V gene, clone size, D gene, J gene. The D gene is left open where the match is weak. Clone size appears in some rows only: once, few, many, or a class for an expanded clone.

TGTGCCAGCAGCCTTAATGCGGTCAATGAGCAGTTCTTC | CASSLNAVNEQFF | TRBV6-4 | few | NA | TRBJ2-1
TGTGCCAGCCGAGGGACATGGTCGTTGAAAGCTTTCTTT | CASRGTWSLKAFF | TRBV28 | NA | NA | TRBJ1-1
TGTGCCAGCAGCCAAGCATATGGGATAGGCGAGCAGTACTTC | CASSQAYGIGEQYF | TRBV14 | NA | NA | TRBJ2-7
TGTGCCAGCAGCGTAGGGGGACCCTCGGATGAGCAGTTCTTC | CASSVGGPSDEQFF | TRBV9 | NA | NA | TRBJ2-1
TGTGCCAGCAGCTATGGGCGGGGGACAAGAAATTCACCCCTCCACTTT | CASSYGRGTRNSPLHF | TRBV7-2 | NA | NA | TRBJ1-6
TGTGCCAGCAGTCTCTCGCCCGACCCGGATCATACGCAGTATTTT | CASSLSPDPDHTQYF | TRBV27 | NA | NA | TRBJ2-3
TGTGCCAGCAGCGGACAGGGTGCGGGGACTGAAGCTTTCTTT | CASSGQGAGTEAFF | TRBV2 | NA | TRBD1 | TRBJ1-1
TGTGCCAGCAGCGAATCCGGGACTAGCGGTTACGAGCAGTACTTC | CASSESGTSGYEQYF | TRBV9 | NA | TRBD2 | TRBJ2-7
TGTGCCAGTAGTATTACAGCTAGGGCCCTCCAAGAGACCCAGTACTTC | CASSITARALQETQYF | TRBV19 | NA | NA | TRBJ2-5
TGTGCCAGCAGCCCACTAGCGGGAGGAAGGGATGAGCAGTTCTTC | CASSPLAGGRDEQFF | TRBV7-9 | NA | TRBD2 | TRBJ2-1
TGTGCCAGCAGTGGGACAGGGGCTCACCACGAGCAGTACTTC | CASSGTGAHHEQYF | TRBV2 | NA | TRBD1 | TRBJ2-7
TGTGCCAGCAGCTTAGTTTTCGGGTCGGTGCAGTTCTTC | CASSLVFGSVQFF | TRBV7-3 | NA | NA | TRBJ2-1
TGTGCCAGCAGTTTATACGATGGGGCGCGGACTGAAGCTTTCTTT | CASSLYDGARTEAFF | TRBV27 | NA | NA | TRBJ1-1
TGTGCCACCAGCAGAGACCGGGACAGGGGGTACGAGCAGTACTTC | CATSRDRDRGYEQYF | TRBV15 | NA | TRBD1 | TRBJ2-7
TGTGCCAGCAGCTTAAGGGGGCAGGAAGAGACCCAGTACTTC | CASSLRGQEETQYF | TRBV7-2 | NA | TRBD1 | TRBJ2-5
TGTGCCAGCAGCTTCCAGAGGGACACGGGACTAGCGGGAGGGCAGTTCTTC | CASSFQRDTGLAGGQFF | TRBV7-2 | once | TRBD2 | TRBJ2-1
TGTGCCAGCAGCCTGACAGGGGAGCGCTACGAGCAGTACTTC | CASSLTGERYEQYF | TRBV5-5 | NA | TRBD1 | TRBJ2-7
TGTGCCAGCAGTAAGGGCGGTTTGGAGACCCAGTACTTC | CASSKGGLETQYF | TRBV7-3 | once | NA | TRBJ2-5
TGTGCCAGCAGTGACAGGGCATCTGGAAACACCATATATTTT | CASSDRASGNTIYF | TRBV2 | few | NA | TRBJ1-3
TGTGCCAGTAGTACGCTAGCGGCCGGGGGTGAGCAGTTCTTC | CASSTLAAGGEQFF | TRBV19 | NA | TRBD2 | TRBJ2-1
TGTGCCAGCGACTCTAGCGGGACCTACAATGAGCAGTTCTTC | CASDSSGTYNEQFF | TRBV2 | NA | TRBD2 | TRBJ2-1
TGTGCCAGCAGTTATACGGGACTGAGGTACGAGCAGTACTTC | CASSYTGLRYEQYF | TRBV6-5 | NA | NA | TRBJ2-7
TGTGCCAGAAGCTTGGAGGCTAGCGTTGGGAATGAGCAGTTCTTC | CARSLEASVGNEQFF | TRBV5-3 | NA | NA | TRBJ2-1
TGTGCCAGCAGCCAAGATTTAGCGGTCTACAATGAGCAGTTCTTC | CASSQDLAVYNEQFF | TRBV4-2 | NA | NA | TRBJ2-1
TGTGCCAGCAGCTTATCCGAAAACAATCAGCCCCAGCATTTT | CASSLSENNQPQHF | TRBV5-8 | NA | NA | TRBJ1-5
TGTGCCAGTCTCTTTTATAGCGGGAGCGGGAGTGAGCAGTTCTTC | CASLFYSGSGSEQFF | TRBV2 | NA | TRBD2 | TRBJ2-1
TGTGCCAGCAGCTTCGGACAGGCCCGTGTTCTGTTCTTC | CASSFGQARVLFF | TRBV11-2 | NA | TRBD1 | TRBJ2-1
TGTGCCAGCAGCGCACGAGCGGGAGGCTACAATGAGCAGTTCTTC | CASSARAGGYNEQFF | TRBV9 | NA | TRBD2 | TRBJ2-1
TGCAGCGTTGACTTAATGGGAGGCTCCTACAATGAGCAGTTCTTC | CSVDLMGGSYNEQFF | TRBV29-1 | NA | NA | TRBJ2-1
TGTGCCAGCAGCTTGGACAGGGGGAGAGGGAGCTCCTACAATGAGCAGTTCTTC | CASSLDRGRGSSYNEQFF | TRBV5-6 | NA | TRBD1 | TRBJ2-1
TGTGCCAGCTCACCCCCCGGACTACTCTACGAGCAGTACTTC | CASSPPGLLYEQYF | TRBV18 | NA | NA | TRBJ2-7
TGTGCCAGCAGACAGGGAACGAATCAGCCCCAGCATTTT | CASRQGTNQPQHF | TRBV25-1 | once | NA | TRBJ1-5